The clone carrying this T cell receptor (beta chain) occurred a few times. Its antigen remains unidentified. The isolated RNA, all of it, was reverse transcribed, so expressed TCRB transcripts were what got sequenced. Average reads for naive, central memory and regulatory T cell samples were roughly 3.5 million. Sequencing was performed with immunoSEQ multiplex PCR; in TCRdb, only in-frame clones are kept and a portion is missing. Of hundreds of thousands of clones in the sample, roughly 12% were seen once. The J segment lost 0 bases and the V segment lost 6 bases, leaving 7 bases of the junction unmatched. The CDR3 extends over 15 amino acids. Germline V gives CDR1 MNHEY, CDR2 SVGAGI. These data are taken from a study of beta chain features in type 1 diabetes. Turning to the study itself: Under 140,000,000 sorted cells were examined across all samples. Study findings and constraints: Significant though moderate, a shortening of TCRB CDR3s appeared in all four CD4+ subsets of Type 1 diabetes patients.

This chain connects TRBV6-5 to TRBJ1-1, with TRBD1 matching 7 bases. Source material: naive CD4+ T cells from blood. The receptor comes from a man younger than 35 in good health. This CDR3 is CASRRGQAMNTEAFF. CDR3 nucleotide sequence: TGTGCCAGCAGACGAGGACAGGCTATGAACACTGAAGCTTTCTTT.